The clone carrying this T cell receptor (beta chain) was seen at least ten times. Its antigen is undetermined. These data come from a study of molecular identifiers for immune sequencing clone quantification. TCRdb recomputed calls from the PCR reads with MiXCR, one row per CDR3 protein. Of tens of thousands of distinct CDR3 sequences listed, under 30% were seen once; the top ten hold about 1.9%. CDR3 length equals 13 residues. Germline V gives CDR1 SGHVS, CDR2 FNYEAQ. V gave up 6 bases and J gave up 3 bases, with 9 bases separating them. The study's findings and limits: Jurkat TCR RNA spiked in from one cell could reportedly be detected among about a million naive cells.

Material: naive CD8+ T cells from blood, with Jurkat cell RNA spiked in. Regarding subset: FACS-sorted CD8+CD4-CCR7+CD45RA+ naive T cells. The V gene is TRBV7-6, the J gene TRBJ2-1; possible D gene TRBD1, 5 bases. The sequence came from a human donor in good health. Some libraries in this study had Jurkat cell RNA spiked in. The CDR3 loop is CASRQDSYNEQFF. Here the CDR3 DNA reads TGTGCCAGCAGACAAGACAGCTACAATGAGCAGTTCTTC.